The 30 T cell receptor beta chains listed next were all sequenced from one sample in a study of tissue T cells after allogeneic stem cell transplantation. Stated time point: mouse harvest day 14 after allogeneic transplant. Tail vein injection delivered 10^7 T-cell-depleted bone marrow cells and 10^6 splenic CD5+ T cells. Measured with immunoSEQ multiplex PCR; TCRdb has only the in-frame clones, and not every one. The sample shows 1,500 to 2,000 clones, roughly half of them seen only once. Specimen: gut tissue. The receptor source for this set is a female BALB/c mouse given C57BL/6 T cells with graft-versus-host disease after an allogeneic hematopoietic cell transplant.

Notes on this clone: The listed genes are named as in mouse. The observed sequence ends 1 residue before the CDR3 terminus, with the missing tail filled in from the germline J gene. V usage is TRBV31 and J usage is TRBJ2-7, with 7 nucleotides matching TRBD2. The CDR3 is 13 residues long. Losses at the gene ends were 0 bases for V and 6 bases for J; bases not matched to a gene: 5. Germline-derived CDR1 and CDR2 are GKSSPN and SITVG. The CDR3 DNA, read in part, is TGTGCCTGGAGTCTTTGGGGGGAGGGTGAACAGTAC. Amino acids: CAWSLWGEGEQY. The whole CDR3 protein is CAWSLWGEGEQYF.

This clone has more than one count but fewer than ten. Genes and germline come from the mouse. The read falls 1 residue short of the CDR3 end, and the missing part is taken from the germline J gene. This chain uses TRBV12-1 with TRBJ2-1; no reliable D call. Germline CDR1 reads SGHSN; CDR2 reads HYEKVE. V was trimmed by 1 base and J by 0 bases, leaving 6 bases between them. This CDR3 is 14 amino acids long. The CDR3 sequence is CASSLPVNYAEQFF. The covered CDR3 bases are TGTGCCAGCTCTCTACCAGTTAACTATGCTGAGCAGTTC.

This clone was seen only once. All gene names here are mouse names. Read data end 1 residue before the CDR3 end; the end is taken from the germline J gene. The rearrangement uses TRBV13-1 and TRBJ1-1; no firm D call. Germline CDR1 reads NSHNY; CDR2 reads SYGAGN. CDR3 length equals 11 residues. Trimming removed 0 bases at V and 8 bases at J, with 5 bases between. Partial CDR3 DNA: TGTGCCAGCAGTGATGGAGGGGAAGTCTTC. Translation: CASSDGGEVF. The whole CDR3 region reads CASSDGGEVFF.

This clone is termed medium-sized. Gene names are the mouse ones. Read data end 1 residue before the CDR3 end; the end is taken from the germline J gene. The chain links TRBV26 to TRBJ1-4, with a weak D call TRBD1 (5 bases). The V and J ends lost 2 bases and 2 bases respectively, with 9 bases between them. Germline V CDR1 and CDR2: KGHPV, FQNQEV (reference sequence). The CDR3 length is 15 residues. CDR3 loop: CASSLGQKSNERLFF. Incomplete CDR3 DNA: TGTGCCAGCAGTCTGGGACAAAAATCCAACGAAAGATTATTT.

This clone was observed a handful of times. Gene names are mouse gene names. With the read ending 1 residue before the CDR3 end, the germline J gene is used to fill in that end. The chain recombines TRBV13-1 with TRBJ2-7; D remains ambiguous. Trimming took 0 bases from V and 0 from J, leaving 7 bases between them. This CDR3 contains 14 residues. In germline, CDR1 is NSHNY, CDR2 SYGAGN. Partial CDR3 DNA: TGTGCCAGCAGTGATGCCAGGAGCTCCTATGAACAGTAC. This gives the protein CASSDARSSYEQY. The CDR3 as a whole reads CASSDARSSYEQYF.

Note on this clone: Genes and germline come from the mouse. Read data end 1 residue before the CDR3 end; the end is taken from the germline J gene. The V and J genes are TRBV26 and TRBJ2-5; 8 bases are a match to TRBD1. The junction had 1 base not matched to a gene; V was cut back by 4 bases and J by 4 bases. CDR3 size: 13 residues. From germline, CDR1 is KGHPV and CDR2 FQNQEV (reference sequence). The CDR3 DNA, read in part, is TGTGCCAGCAGTCCACAGGGGGAAGACACCCAGTAC. Translated, it gives CASSPQGEDTQY. The CDR3 in its entirety is CASSPQGEDTQYF.

On this clone itself: The gene names given are mouse names. The CDR3 spells CASSIRWGANTGQLYF. The covered CDR3 bases are TGTGCCAGCAGTATCCGCTGGGGGGCAAACACCGGGCAGCTCTAC. V usage is TRBV19 and J usage is TRBJ2-2, with 8 nucleotides matching TRBD2. The DNA ends 1 residue before the CDR3 does, and the rest of the CDR3 is filled in from the germline J gene. The V and J ends lost 2 bases and 0 bases, in that order; junction bases with no gene match: 3. CDR1 FNHDT and CDR2 SITEND come from the germline V gene (reference sequence). This CDR3 has 16 residues.

Concerning this clone itself: Genes here carry mouse names. The read finishes 1 residue shy of the CDR3 end, and the germline J gene is used to complete it. The J gene is TRBJ2-4, the V gene TRBV12-1; 13 bases are shared with TRBD2. Germline CDR1 is SGHSN and CDR2 is HYEKVE. Unmatched junction bases numbered 4, after V lost 4 bases and J lost 4 bases. The length of the CDR3 is 15 residues. Partial CDR3 DNA: TGTGCCAGCTCCCGGGACTGGGGGGGGGAAAACACCTTGTAC. It is translated as CASSRDWGGENTLY. The whole CDR3 region reads CASSRDWGGENTLYF.

Note on this clone: Gene names and germline refer to mouse. Sequencing ends 1 residue short of the CDR3 end; the germline J gene provides the rest. The gene calls are TRBV2 and TRBJ1-6; a possible D gene is TRBD1 (5 bases). Being an ORF, TRBJ1-6 has a function that is uncertain. The CDR3 loop spans 14 amino acids. The germline V and J ends were trimmed by 3 bases and 3 bases, with 6 bases remaining between them. Germline assignment: CDR1 LGHNA and CDR2 YSYQKL. CDR3: CASSQGDYNSPLYF. Incomplete CDR3 DNA: TGTGCCAGCAGCCAGGGGGACTATAATTCGCCCCTCTAC.

This clone was counted once. The gene symbols are mouse symbols. The CDR3 end lies 1 residue beyond the end of the read and is filled in from the germline J gene. The chain employs TRBV23 and TRBJ1-1; TRBD1, the table's D call, was not compared with the DNA. The CDR3 covers 16 residues. The germline CDR1 and CDR2 sequences are KGHTA and FQNQQP. CDR3 sequence reads: CSSSQNPRDRGTEVFF. The sequenced CDR3 bases are TGCTCCAGCAGTCAAAACCCCCGGGACAGGGGGACAGAAGTCTTC.

With respect to this clone: Germline and genes: mouse. The missing CDR3 end, 1 residue past where the read stops, is filled in from the germline J gene. V is TRBV26 and J is TRBJ1-1, with 7 bases fitting TRBD1. CDR1 is KGHPV and CDR2 is FQNQEV in the germline V gene (reference sequence). V shed 4 bases and J 4 bases; nucleotides not matched to a gene: 0. The CDR3 is made up of 12 amino acids. The CDR3 protein is CASSRQGTEVFF. The DNA read from the CDR3 is TGTGCCAGCAGTCGACAGGGCACAGAAGTCTTC.

For this clone: Each gene name is a mouse one. The read terminates 1 residue before the CDR3 end, so the remaining end is supplied by the germline J gene. The chain links TRBV14 to TRBJ1-6; D is perhaps TRBD1 (5 bases). TRBJ1-6 has ORF status, its function being uncertain. Per germline, CDR1 SGHDT and CDR2 FRDEAV. The CDR3 runs to 14 residues. The V end lost 5 bases, the J end lost 4 bases, and 10 bases lay between the germline ends. CDR3 sequence: CASRPGPYNSPLYF. The DNA read from the CDR3 is TGTGCCAGCAGACCGGGGCCATATAATTCGCCCCTCTAC.

On this clone itself: Gene names refer to mouse genes. The DNA ends 1 residue before the CDR3 does, and the rest of the CDR3 is filled in from the germline J gene. The chain couples TRBV3 to TRBJ1-4; D call uncertain. The germline gives CDR1 SNHLY, CDR2 FYNGKV (reference sequence). The CDR3 extends over 15 amino acids. The V and J ends lost 0 bases and 1 base respectively, with 6 bases between them. CDR3 loop: CASSLARGSNERLFF. The CDR3 DNA, read in part, is TGTGCCAGCAGCTTAGCGCGGGGTTCCAACGAAAGATTATTT. The full variable domain, completed using reference TRBV3 and TRBJ1-4, is GPKVLQIPSHQIIDMGQMVTLNCDPVSNHLYFYWYKQILGQQMEFLVNFYNGKVMEKSKLFKDQFSVERPDGSYFTLKIQPTALEDSAVYFCASSLARGSNERLFFGHGTKLSVL.

Notes on this clone: Genes here carry mouse names. The sequence runs out 1 residue before the end of the CDR3; the remainder is reconstructed from the germline J gene. The genes are TRBV26 and TRBJ1-1; no clear D. In germline, CDR1 is KGHPV, CDR2 FQNQEV (reference sequence). The CDR3 has 11 residues. Trimming took 6 bases from V and 3 from J, leaving 5 bases between them. The sequenced part of the CDR3 DNA is TGTGCCAGCAGCCGGGACACAGAAGTCTTC. Encoded protein: CASSRDTEVF. The whole CDR3 region reads CASSRDTEVFF.

Of note for this clone: These gene names are mouse names. The missing CDR3 end, 1 residue past where the read stops, is filled in from the germline J gene. The V gene is TRBV2, the J gene TRBJ2-7; TRBD2 agrees at 9 bases. Germline CDR1 and CDR2: LGHNA and YSYQKL. The ends lost 0 bases at V and 4 bases at J; junction bases unmatched: 4. The CDR3 runs to 15 residues. The CDR3 region is CASSQDPLGGYEQYF. Incomplete CDR3 DNA: TGTGCCAGCAGCCAAGACCCACTGGGGGGTTATGAACAGTAC.

As to this clone: Gene and germline names: mouse. The read ends 1 residue early relative to the CDR3; the germline J gene fills the gap. The chain carries TRBV5 and TRBJ2-5; D remains ambiguous. The V gene lost 0 bases and the J gene lost 0 bases, with 7 bases spanning the gap. Germline CDR1 is LGHNA and CDR2 is YNLKQL (reference sequence). CDR3 length: 15 amino acids. CDR3 DNA, as far as it was read: TGTGCCAGCAGCCAAGATAACCTTAACCAAGACACCCAGTAC. This encodes CASSQDNLNQDTQY. The CDR3, in full, reads CASSQDNLNQDTQYF.

In regard to this clone: Each gene name is a mouse one. Read coverage stops 1 residue before the CDR3 terminus; the germline J gene supplies the remainder. This chain links TRBV26 with TRBJ1-1, with 10 bases that match TRBD1. Germline loops: CDR1 KGHPV, CDR2 FQNQEV (reference sequence). The CDR3 has 14 amino acids. With 6 bases clipped from V and 1 base from J, the junction kept 2 bases outside the gene matches. CDR3 sequence reads: CASRRTGGNTEVFF. The CDR3 DNA, read in part, is TGTGCCAGCAGGCGGACAGGGGGAAACACAGAAGTCTTC.

By its share, this clone is medium-sized. Gene names are the mouse ones. The CDR3 end is not reached by the read, which stops 1 residue before it; the germline J gene fills it in. The chain carries TRBV26 and TRBJ1-3, with D maybe TRBD1 (6 bases). CDR3 length: 14 residues. Germline CDR1 KGHPV, CDR2 FQNQEV (reference sequence). V was trimmed by 4 bases and J by 1 base, leaving 8 bases between them. The CDR3 loop is CASSPGQSGNTLYF. The sequenced CDR3 bases are TGTGCCAGCAGTCCGGGACAATCTGGAAATACGCTCTAT. The full variable domain, completed using reference TRBV26 and TRBJ1-3, is NSKVIQTPRYLVKGQGQKAKMRCIPEKGHPVVFWYQQNKNNEFKFLINFQNQEVLQQIDMTEKRFSAECPSNSPCSLEIQSSEAGDSALYLCASSPGQSGNTLYFGEGSRLIVV.

This clone was seen more than once but under ten times. Genes here carry mouse names. The CDR3 extends 1 residue past the end of the read, so its final part is completed from the germline J gene. The chain recombines TRBV4 with TRBJ2-4, with 7 bases lining up with TRBD2. This CDR3 is 14 amino acids long. V lost 5 bases to trimming and J lost 3 bases; unmatched junction nucleotides: 5. Germline-derived CDR1 and CDR2 are LGHDT and YNNKQL (reference sequence). The CDR3 sequence is CASSNWGGQNTLYF. The covered CDR3 bases are TGTGCCAGCAGCAACTGGGGTGGGCAAAACACCTTGTAC.

With regard to this clone: Gene names denote mouse genes. The CDR3 extends 1 residue past the end of the read, so its final part is completed from the germline J gene. The chain joins TRBV26 to TRBJ2-2, with 7 bases lining up with TRBD2. With V trimmed by 6 bases and J by 3 bases, 4 bases remained unmatched. The CDR3 covers 14 residues. From germline, CDR1 is KGHPV and CDR2 FQNQEV (reference sequence). CDR3 protein: CASRRLGDTGQLYF. Partial CDR3 DNA: TGTGCCAGCAGAAGACTGGGAGACACCGGGCAGCTCTAC.

Concerning this clone: Mouse names are used for the genes. The CDR3 goes on 1 residue after the read ends, and that part is filled in from the germline J gene. This chain connects TRBV3 to TRBJ2-7; D gene unclear. The germline V and J ends were trimmed by 1 base and 4 bases, with 5 bases remaining between them. The CDR3 length is 12 residues. The germline V gene has CDR1 SNHLY and CDR2 FYNGKV (reference sequence). The CDR3 here is CASSLEGYEQYF. CDR3 DNA, as far as it was read: TGTGCCAGCAGCTTAGAGGGATATGAACAGTAC.

Turning to this clone: Germline and genes: mouse. The DNA ends 1 residue before the CDR3 does, and the rest of the CDR3 is filled in from the germline J gene. Other DNA sequences in this specimen translate into the identical CDR3. The rearrangement links TRBV26 to TRBJ1-3; D unresolved. In germline, CDR1 is KGHPV, CDR2 FQNQEV (reference sequence). With 2 bases removed from V and 0 bases from J, the gap between germline ends came to 5 bases. The CDR3 runs 14 residues. The CDR3: CASSLLDSGNTLYF. The sequenced CDR3 bases are TGTGCCAGCAGTCTGCTCGATTCTGGAAATACGCTCTAT.

This clone qualifies as large. Any gene name here is a mouse gene name. The read falls 1 residue short of the CDR3 end, and the missing part is taken from the germline J gene. The gene calls are TRBV19 and TRBJ2-5, with TRBD2 as a possible D gene (6 bases). V lost 2 bases and J lost 1, with 8 bases in between. The CDR3 totals 14 residues. Looked up from germline, CDR1 is FNHDT and CDR2 is SITEND (reference sequence). The CDR3 DNA, read in part, is TGTGCCAGCAGTATCTGGGGCTACCAAGACACCCAGTAC. Translating gives CASSIWGYQDTQY. The complete CDR3 reads CASSIWGYQDTQYF.

This clone was seen a handful of times. Gene names refer to mouse genes. The sequenced fragment ends 1 residue before the CDR3 boundary, so the rest is inferred from the germline J gene. J is TRBJ1-3 and V is TRBV12-1; D call uncertain. Germline CDR1 is SGHSN and CDR2 is HYEKVE. This CDR3 region has 13 residues. V was cut by 0 bases and J by 0 bases, with 2 bases left in between. The CDR3 sequence: CASSLSSGNTLYF. Partial CDR3 DNA: TGTGCCAGCTCTCTCAGTTCTGGAAATACGCTCTAT.

In regard to this clone: Mouse gene names and germline throughout. The read halts 1 residue ahead of the CDR3 end, with the missing end drawn from the germline J gene. The chain is built from TRBV12-2 and TRBJ2-7; no firm D call. V lost 0 bases, J lost 0 bases, and 8 bases lay in between. The CDR3 runs to 14 residues. Germline CDR1 SGHLS, CDR2 HYDKME. The sequenced part of the CDR3 DNA is TGTGCCAGCTCTCTCGTCAGCAGCTCCTATGAACAGTAC. Protein product: CASSLVSSSYEQY. The full-length CDR3 reads as CASSLVSSSYEQYF.

This clone was detected only a few times. Gene labels here are mouse ones. The sequence runs out 1 residue before the end of the CDR3; the remainder is reconstructed from the germline J gene. J is TRBJ2-7 and V is TRBV15, with 10 nucleotides matching TRBD2. Germline CDR1 and CDR2: SGHND and FRSKSL. V was pared by 4 bases and J by 4 bases, with 1 base of the junction left unmatched. This CDR3 contains 13 residues. The CDR3 loop reads CASSWGLGYEQYF. The DNA read from the CDR3 is TGTGCCAGCAGTTGGGGACTGGGGTATGAACAGTAC.

With regard to this clone: The genes and germline here are from mouse. The sequenced fragment ends 1 residue before the CDR3 boundary, so the rest is inferred from the germline J gene. J is TRBJ1-3 and V is TRBV26; D gene unclear. The CDR3 has 14 residues. In germline, CDR1 is KGHPV, CDR2 FQNQEV (reference sequence). Trimming took off 4 bases at V and 0 bases at J, with 7 bases between the two ends. CDR3 sequence reads: CASSQTISGNTLYF. CDR3 bases read: TGTGCCAGCAGTCAGACAATTTCTGGAAATACGCTCTAT.

About this clone itself: The genes are named according to mouse. The read comes to an end 1 residue before the CDR3 does, leaving the germline J gene to fill in the end. The V call is TRBV14, the J call TRBJ2-3; D gene uncertain. With 4 bases removed from V and 6 bases from J, the gap between germline ends came to 6 bases. The germline V gene encodes CDR1 SGHDT and CDR2 FRDEAV. This CDR3 region has 11 residues. The CDR3 here is CASSPLETLYF. The sequenced part of the CDR3 DNA is TGTGCCAGCAGTCCCCTCGAAACGCTGTAT.

This clone showed up just once. The gene names given are mouse names. The CDR3 is cut off 1 residue early in the read; its end comes from the germline J gene. This chain joins TRBV12-1 and TRBJ2-1; tentative D call: TRBD1 (5 bases). The CDR3 spans 14 residues. Germline V gene data show CDR1 as SGHSN and CDR2 as HYEKVE. The V and J ends lost 0 bases and 7 bases respectively, with 12 bases between them. The CDR3 DNA, read in part, is TGTGCCAGCTCTCTCGGCCAGGGAGGAGCTGAGCAGTTC. Protein: CASSLGQGGAEQF. The whole CDR3 protein reads CASSLGQGGAEQFF.

This clone was counted a few times. The germline and genes are mouse ones. The CDR3 reads CASSEAVSYEQYF. The sequenced part of the CDR3 DNA is TGTGCCAGCAGTGAGGCAGTCTCCTATGAACAGTAC. The genes are TRBV13-3 and TRBJ2-7; D not certain. The CDR3 end falls 1 residue outside the read, so it is completed with the germline J gene. Germline V gene data show CDR1 as NNHDY and CDR2 as SYVADS. The V gene lost 2 bases and the J gene lost 0 bases, with 6 bases spanning the gap. This CDR3 has 13 residues.